Given below is one T cell receptor (beta chain) in context. Its matching antigen is unknown. Germline V lookup: CDR1 SGHVS, CDR2 FQNEAQ. CDR3 length: 15 amino acids. V lost 5 bases to trimming and J lost 3 bases, with 14 bases between them. This entry comes from a study of cytomegalovirus exposure and HLA in healthy donors. In the PCR, 60 Vbeta and 13 Jbeta primers were used. Assay: immunoSEQ multiplex PCR; the TCRdb copy retains only in-frame clones and omits some. The table records around 180,000 clones, about four fifths of them present only once. Study results and limitations: In an earlier analysis, productive rearrangement rates for most beta V segments clustered near 87% or 30%.

This TCR derives from a man aged 25 to 40 in good health and CMV-seropositive. The rearrangement uses TRBV7-8 and TRBJ2-1; possible D gene TRBD1, 6 bases. Input material: PBMCs. The DNA for the CDR3 is TGTGCCAGCAGCCTCCGGACAGCCTACTACAATGAGCAGTTCTTC. This gives the protein CASSLRTAYYNEQFF.